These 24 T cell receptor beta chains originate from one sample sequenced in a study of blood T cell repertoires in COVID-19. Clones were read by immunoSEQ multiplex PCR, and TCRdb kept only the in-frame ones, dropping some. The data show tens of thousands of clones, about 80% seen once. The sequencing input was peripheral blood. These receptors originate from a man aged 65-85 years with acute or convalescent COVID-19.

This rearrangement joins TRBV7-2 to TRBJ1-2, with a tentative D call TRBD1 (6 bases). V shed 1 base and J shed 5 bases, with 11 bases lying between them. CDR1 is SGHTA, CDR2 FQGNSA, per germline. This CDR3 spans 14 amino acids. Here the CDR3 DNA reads TGTGCCAGCAGCTTAGGACGGGGGGCGTATGGCTACACCTTC. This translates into CASSLGRGAYGYTF.

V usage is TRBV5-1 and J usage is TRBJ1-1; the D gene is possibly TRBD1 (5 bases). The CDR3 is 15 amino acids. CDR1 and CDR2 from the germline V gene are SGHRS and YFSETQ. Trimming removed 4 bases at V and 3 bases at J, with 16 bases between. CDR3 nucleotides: TGCGCCAGCAGCCCACTCCAGGGCTCGGACACTGAAGCTTTCTTT. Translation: CASSPLQGSDTEAFF.

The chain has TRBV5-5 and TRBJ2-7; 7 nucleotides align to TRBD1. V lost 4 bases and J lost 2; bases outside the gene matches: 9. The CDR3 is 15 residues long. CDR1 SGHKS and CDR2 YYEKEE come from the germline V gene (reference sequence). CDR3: CASSDGPGQPYEQYF. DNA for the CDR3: TGTGCCAGCAGCGACGGACCGGGACAGCCCTACGAGCAGTACTTC.

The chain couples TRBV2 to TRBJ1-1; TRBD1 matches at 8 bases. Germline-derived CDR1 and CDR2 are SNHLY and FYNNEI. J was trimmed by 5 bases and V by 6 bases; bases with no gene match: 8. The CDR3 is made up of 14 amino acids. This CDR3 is CASRPRGLGTEAFF. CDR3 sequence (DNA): TGTGCCAGCAGGCCCAGGGGGCTAGGAACTGAAGCTTTCTTT.

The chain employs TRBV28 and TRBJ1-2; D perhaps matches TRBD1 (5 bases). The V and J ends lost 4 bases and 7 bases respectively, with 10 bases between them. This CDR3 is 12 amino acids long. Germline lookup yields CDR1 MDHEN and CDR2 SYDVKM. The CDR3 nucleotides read TGTGCCAGCAGTTCGCAGGGAGGTGGCTACACCTTC. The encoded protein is CASSSQGGGYTF.

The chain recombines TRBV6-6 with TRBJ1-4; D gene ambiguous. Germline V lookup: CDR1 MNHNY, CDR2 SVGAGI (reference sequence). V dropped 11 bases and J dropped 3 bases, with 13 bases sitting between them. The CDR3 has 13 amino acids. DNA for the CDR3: TGTGCCGCGCGAGGTCCCGCTAATGAAAAACTGTTTTTT. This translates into CAARGPANEKLFF.

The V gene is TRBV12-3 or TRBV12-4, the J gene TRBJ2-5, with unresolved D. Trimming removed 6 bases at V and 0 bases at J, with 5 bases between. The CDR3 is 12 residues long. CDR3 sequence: CASRLYQETQYF. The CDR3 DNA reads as TGTGCCAGCAGGCTATACCAAGAGACCCAGTACTTC.

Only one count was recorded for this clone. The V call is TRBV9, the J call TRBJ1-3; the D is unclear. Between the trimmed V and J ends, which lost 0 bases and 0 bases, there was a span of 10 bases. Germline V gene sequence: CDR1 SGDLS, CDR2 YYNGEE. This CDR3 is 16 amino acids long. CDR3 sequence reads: CASSVDSSFSGNTIYF. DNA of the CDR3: TGTGCCAGCAGCGTAGATTCTAGTTTCTCTGGAAACACCATATATTTT. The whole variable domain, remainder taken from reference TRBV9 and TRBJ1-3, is DSGVTQTPKHLITATGQRVTLRCSPRSGDLSVYWYQQSLDQGLQFLIQYYNGEERAKGNILERFSAQQFPDLHSELNLSSLELGDSALYFCASSVDSSFSGNTIYFGEGSWLTVV.

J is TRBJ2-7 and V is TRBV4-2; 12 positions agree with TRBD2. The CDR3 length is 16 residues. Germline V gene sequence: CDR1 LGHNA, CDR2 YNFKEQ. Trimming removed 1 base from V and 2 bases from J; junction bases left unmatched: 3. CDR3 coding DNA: TGTGCCAGCAGCCAAGTGCTAGCGGGGGGGCCCTACGAGCAGTACTTC. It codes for CASSQVLAGGPYEQYF.

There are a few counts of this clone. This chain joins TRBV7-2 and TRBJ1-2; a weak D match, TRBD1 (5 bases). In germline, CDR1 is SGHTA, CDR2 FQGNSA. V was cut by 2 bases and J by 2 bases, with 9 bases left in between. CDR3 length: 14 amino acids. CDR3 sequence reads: CASSLSGGNYGYTF. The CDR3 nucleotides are TGTGCCAGCAGCTTAAGCGGGGGGAACTATGGCTACACCTTC.

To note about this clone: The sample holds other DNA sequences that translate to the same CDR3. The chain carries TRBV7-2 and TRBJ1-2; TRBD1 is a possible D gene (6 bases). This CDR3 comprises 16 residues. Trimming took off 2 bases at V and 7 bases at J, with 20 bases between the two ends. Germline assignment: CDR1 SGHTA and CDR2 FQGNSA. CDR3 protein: CASSLLGRGGRVGYTF. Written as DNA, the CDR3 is TGTGCCAGCAGCTTATTGGGCCGGGGGGGCCGGGTTGGCTACACCTTC.

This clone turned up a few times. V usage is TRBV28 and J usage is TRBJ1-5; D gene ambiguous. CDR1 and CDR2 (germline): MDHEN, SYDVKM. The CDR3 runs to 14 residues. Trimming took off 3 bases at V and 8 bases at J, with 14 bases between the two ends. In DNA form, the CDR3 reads TGTGCCAGCAGTTTGGCGGGTTCCACGAAGCCCCAGCATTTT. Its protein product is CASSLAGSTKPQHF.

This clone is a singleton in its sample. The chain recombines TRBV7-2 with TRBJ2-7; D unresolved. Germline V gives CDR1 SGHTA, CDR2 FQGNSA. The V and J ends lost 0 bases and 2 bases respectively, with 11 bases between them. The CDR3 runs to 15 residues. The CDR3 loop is CASSLAYGPTYEQYF. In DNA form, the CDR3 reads TGTGCCAGCAGCTTAGCCTATGGGCCAACCTACGAGCAGTACTTC.

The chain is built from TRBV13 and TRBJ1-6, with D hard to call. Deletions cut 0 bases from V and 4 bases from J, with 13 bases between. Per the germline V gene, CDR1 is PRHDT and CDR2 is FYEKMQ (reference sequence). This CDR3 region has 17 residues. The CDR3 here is CASSLGGRRSYNSPLHF. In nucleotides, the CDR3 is TGTGCCAGCAGCTTAGGGGGGAGGCGGTCATATAATTCACCCCTCCACTTT.

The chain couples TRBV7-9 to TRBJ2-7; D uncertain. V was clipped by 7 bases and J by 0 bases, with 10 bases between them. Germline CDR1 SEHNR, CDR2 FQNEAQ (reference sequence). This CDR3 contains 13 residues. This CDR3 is CASTQRSSYEQYF. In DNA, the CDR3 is TGTGCCAGCACCCAGAGGTCCTCCTACGAGCAGTACTTC.

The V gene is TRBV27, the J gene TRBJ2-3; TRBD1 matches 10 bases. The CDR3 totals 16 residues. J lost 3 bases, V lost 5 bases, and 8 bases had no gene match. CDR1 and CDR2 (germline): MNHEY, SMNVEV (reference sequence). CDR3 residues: CASSRGQGSRTDTQYF. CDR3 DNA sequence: TGTGCCAGCAGTCGGGGACAGGGGAGTAGGACAGATACGCAGTATTTT.

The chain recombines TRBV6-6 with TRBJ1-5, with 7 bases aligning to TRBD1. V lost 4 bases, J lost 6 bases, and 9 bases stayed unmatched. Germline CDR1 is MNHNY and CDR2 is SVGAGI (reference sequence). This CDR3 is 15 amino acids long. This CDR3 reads CASSSQTGSSQPQHF. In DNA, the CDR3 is TGTGCCAGCAGTTCCCAGACAGGGTCCAGTCAGCCCCAGCATTTT.

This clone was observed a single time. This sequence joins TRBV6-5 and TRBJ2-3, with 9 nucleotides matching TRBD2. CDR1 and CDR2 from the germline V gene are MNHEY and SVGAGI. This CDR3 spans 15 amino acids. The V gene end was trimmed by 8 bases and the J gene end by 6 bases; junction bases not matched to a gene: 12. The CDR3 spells CASGGLAGSKDTQYF. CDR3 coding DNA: TGTGCCAGCGGGGGGCTAGCGGGGTCAAAGGATACGCAGTATTTT.

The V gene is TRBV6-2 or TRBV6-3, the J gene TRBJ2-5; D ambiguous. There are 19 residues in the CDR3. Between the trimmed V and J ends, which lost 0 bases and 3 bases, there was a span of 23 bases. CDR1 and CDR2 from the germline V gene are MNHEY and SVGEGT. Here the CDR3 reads CASSYSISGVTEQKETQYF. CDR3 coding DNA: TGTGCCAGCAGTTACTCGATTTCTGGCGTCACAGAACAAAAAGAGACCCAGTACTTC.

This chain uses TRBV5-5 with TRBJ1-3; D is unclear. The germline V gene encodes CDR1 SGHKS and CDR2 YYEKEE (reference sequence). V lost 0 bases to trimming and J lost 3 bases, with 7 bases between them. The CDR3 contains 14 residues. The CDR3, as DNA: TGTGCCAGCAGCTTGGTACACGTTGGAAACACCATATATTTT. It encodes CASSLVHVGNTIYF.

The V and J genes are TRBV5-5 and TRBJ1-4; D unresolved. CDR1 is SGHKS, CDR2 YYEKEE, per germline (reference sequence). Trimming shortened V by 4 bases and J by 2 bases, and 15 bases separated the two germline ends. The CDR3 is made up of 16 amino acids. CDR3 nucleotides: TGTGCCAGCAGCCCCAGAAGCCCGGGGACTAATGAAAAACTGTTTTTT. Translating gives CASSPRSPGTNEKLFF.

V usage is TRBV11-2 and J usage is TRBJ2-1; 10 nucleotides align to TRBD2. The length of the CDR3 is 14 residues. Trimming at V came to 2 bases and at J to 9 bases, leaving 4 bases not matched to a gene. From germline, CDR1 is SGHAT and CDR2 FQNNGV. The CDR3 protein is CASSLLAGAAEQFF. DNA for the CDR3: TGTGCCAGCAGCTTACTAGCGGGGGCTGCTGAGCAGTTCTTC.

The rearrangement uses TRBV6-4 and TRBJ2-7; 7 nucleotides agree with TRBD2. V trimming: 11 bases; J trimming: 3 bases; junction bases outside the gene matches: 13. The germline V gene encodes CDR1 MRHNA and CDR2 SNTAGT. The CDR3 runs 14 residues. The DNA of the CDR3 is TGTGCCCTCACCCACGGGACTACCTACTACGAGCAGTACTTC. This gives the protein CALTHGTTYYEQYF.

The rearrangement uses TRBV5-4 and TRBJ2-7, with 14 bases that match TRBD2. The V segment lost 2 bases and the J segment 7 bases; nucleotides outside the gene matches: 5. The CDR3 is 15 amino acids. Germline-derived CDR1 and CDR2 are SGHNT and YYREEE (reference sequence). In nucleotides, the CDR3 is TGTGCCAGCAGCTTCCAGGGACTAGCGGGGGAAGAGCAGTACTTC. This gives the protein CASSFQGLAGEEQYF.